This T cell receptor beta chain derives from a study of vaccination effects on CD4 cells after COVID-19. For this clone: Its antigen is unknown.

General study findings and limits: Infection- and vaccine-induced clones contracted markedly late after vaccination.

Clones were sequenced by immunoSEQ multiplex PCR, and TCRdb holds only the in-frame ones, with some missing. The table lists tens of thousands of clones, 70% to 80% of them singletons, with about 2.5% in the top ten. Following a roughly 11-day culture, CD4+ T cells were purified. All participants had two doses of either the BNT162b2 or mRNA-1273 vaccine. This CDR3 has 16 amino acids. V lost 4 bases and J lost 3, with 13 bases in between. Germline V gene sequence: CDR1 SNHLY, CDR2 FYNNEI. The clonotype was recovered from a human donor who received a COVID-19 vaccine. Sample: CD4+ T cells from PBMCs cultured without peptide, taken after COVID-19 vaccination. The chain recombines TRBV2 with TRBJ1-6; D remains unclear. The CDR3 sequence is CASSAGRPVYNSPLHF. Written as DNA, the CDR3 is TGTGCCAGCAGTGCGGGAAGGCCTGTCTATAATTCACCCCTCCACTTT.